Listed here are 22 T cell receptor beta chains from one sample, sequenced in a study of shared clonotypes between healthy human individuals (TCRdb year 2020). Library preparation was by the immunoSEQ multiplex PCR assay. TCRdb took this table from immuneACCESS and kept in-frame rearrangements with V and J called. Such tables lack part of the clones; where checked against another copy, unresolved V genes explain under half of the gap, and the rest is unexplained. The sample table records more than 1 million clones; around 82% of these occur just once. The top ten clones comprise 0.5% to 0.6% of the sample. Sequencing input: memory CD4+ T cells from PBMCs. The sample's cell subset or site, from its label and the paper: CD45RA-negative fraction. The origin of the receptors is a man younger than 30 in good health. Some clones in this sample may be carry-over from other donors' samples.

This clone was observed a handful of times. The chain uses TRBV7-2 and TRBJ2-3; 7 positions agree with TRBD1. Germline CDR1 SGHTA, CDR2 FQGNSA. This CDR3 spans 16 amino acids. V was clipped by 3 bases and J by 3 bases; unmatched bases: 9. CDR3 amino acids: CASSFQGTVFTDTQYF. The CDR3 DNA is TGTGCCAGCAGCTTCCAAGGGACAGTGTTTACAGATACGCAGTATTTT. The full variable domain, completed using reference TRBV7-2 and TRBJ2-3, is GAGVSQSPSNKVTEKGKDVELRCDPISGHTALYWYRQSLGQGLEFLIYFQGNSAPDKSGLPSDRFSAERTGGSVSTLTIQRTQQEDSAVYLCASSFQGTVFTDTQYFGPGTRLTVL.

Concerning this clone itself: Other DNA sequences from this sample encode an identical CDR3 as well. The chain carries TRBV7-2 and TRBJ1-5; possible D gene TRBD1, 6 bases. In germline, CDR1 is SGHTA, CDR2 FQGNSA. Trimming stripped 0 bases from V and 7 bases from J, with 7 bases between. There are 13 residues in the CDR3. The CDR3 nucleotides are TGTGCCAGCAGCTTAGCAGGGGGACAGCCCCAGCATTTT. Protein sequence: CASSLAGGQPQHF. Complete variable domain (other parts from reference TRBV7-2 and TRBJ1-5): GAGVSQSPSNKVTEKGKDVELRCDPISGHTALYWYRQSLGQGLEFLIYFQGNSAPDKSGLPSDRFSAERTGGSVSTLTIQRTQQEDSAVYLCASSLAGGQPQHFGDGTRLSIL.

The V and J genes are TRBV19 and TRBJ2-7; possible D gene TRBD2, 5 bases. V lost 3 bases and J 3 bases, leaving 18 bases between the germline ends. The CDR3 totals 16 residues. Germline V gene sequence: CDR1 LNHDA, CDR2 SQIVND (reference sequence). In nucleotides, the CDR3 is TGTGCCAGTAGTATTAAGAGGGCACCCGATCACTACGAGCAGTACTTC. This encodes CASSIKRAPDHYEQYF.

The chain has TRBV19 and TRBJ1-1, with no clear D. Germline loops: CDR1 LNHDA, CDR2 SQIVND (reference sequence). CDR3 length: 14 amino acids. V shed 4 bases and J shed 6 bases, with 15 bases lying between them. The DNA for the CDR3 is TGTGCCAGTAGTACGCAATACGGGATCGCTGAAGCTTTCTTT. Its protein is CASSTQYGIAEAFF.

In the case of this clone: At the DNA level, this CDR3 is encoded by other sequences in the same sample as well. The chain carries TRBV4-1 and TRBJ2-3; D unresolved. Trimming removed 1 base at V and 5 bases at J, with 4 bases between. CDR1 and CDR2 (germline): MGHRA, YSYEKL. The CDR3 covers 12 residues. The CDR3 DNA is TGCGCCAGCAGCCAAGTTTTAGATACGCAGTATTTT. It encodes CASSQVLDTQYF.

This clone was seen a few times. This chain connects TRBV9 to TRBJ2-3, with D unresolved. V shed 3 bases and J shed 3 bases, with 5 bases lying between them. Germline lookup yields CDR1 SGDLS and CDR2 YYNGEE. This CDR3 is 12 amino acids long. The CDR3 reads CASSGGTDTQYF. CDR3 nucleotide sequence: TGTGCCAGCAGCGGGGGAACAGATACGCAGTATTTT.

On this clone itself: Within the sample, other DNA sequences also encode this same CDR3. The chain combines TRBV9 with TRBJ2-5; D might be TRBD1 or TRBD2, each matching 6 bases. Germline V lookup: CDR1 SGDLS, CDR2 YYNGEE. There are 13 residues in the CDR3. Trimming left V 0 bases short and J 5 bases short, with 8 bases between. The CDR3 bases are TGTGCCAGCAGCGTAGGGGGGGCGGAGACCCAGTACTTC. Amino acids: CASSVGGAETQYF.

V is TRBV19 and J is TRBJ1-5; tentatively, D is TRBD1 (6 bases). With 7 bases removed from V and 5 bases from J, the gap between germline ends came to 12 bases. The CDR3 length is 13 residues. The germline CDR1 and CDR2 sequences are LNHDA and SQIVND (reference sequence). The DNA for the CDR3 is TGTGCCAGTACCCCGGGGGCGTATCAGCCCCAGCATTTT. Translated: CASTPGAYQPQHF. Complete variable domain (other parts from reference TRBV19 and TRBJ1-5): DGGITQSPKYLFRKEGQNVTLSCEQNLNHDAMYWYRQDPGQGLRLIYYSQIVNDFQKGDIAEGYSVSREKKESFPLTVTSAQKNPTAFYLCASTPGAYQPQHFGDGTRLSIL.

V is TRBV10-3 and J is TRBJ2-7, with TRBD2 matching over 10 bases. This CDR3 is built from 11 residues. Germline lookup yields CDR1 ENHRY and CDR2 SYGVKD. The J segment lost 4 bases and the V segment lost 9 bases, leaving 0 bases of the junction unmatched. CDR3 DNA sequence: TGTGCCATAGCGGGAGGGTACGAGCAGTACTTC. Translating it yields CAIAGGYEQYF.

The chain combines TRBV25-1 with TRBJ2-7; possibly TRBD1 for D (7 bases). This CDR3 is 17 amino acids long. The V gene's germline CDR1 is MGHDK and CDR2 SYGVNS. Trimming removed 1 base at V and 2 bases at J, with 18 bases between. The CDR3 DNA reads TGTGCCAGCAGTGAATCCCGCGGGCAGGGGGGAGCCTACGAGCAGTACTTC. This codes for CASSESRGQGGAYEQYF.

The CDR3 nucleotides read TGCAGTGCTGGCAGGGTCAATGAGCAGTTCTTC. This translates into CSAGRVNEQFF. V usage is TRBV20-1 and J usage is TRBJ2-1, with a tentative D call TRBD1 (5 bases). Germline V gives CDR1 DFQATT, CDR2 SNEGSKA (reference sequence). Trimming shortened V by 5 bases and J by 6 bases, and 8 bases separated the two germline ends. This CDR3 region has 11 residues.

The gene calls are TRBV18 and TRBJ1-4; D gene ambiguous. The germline gives CDR1 KGHSH, CDR2 LQKENI. The CDR3 extends over 13 amino acids. V was cut by 4 bases and J by 6 bases, with 9 bases left in between. The CDR3 nucleotides are TGTGCCAGCTCACTCTTCGCAGATGAAAAACTGTTTTTT. Its translation: CASSLFADEKLFF.

The V call is TRBV18, the J call TRBJ2-5; perhaps TRBD1 as D (6 bases). With 3 bases removed from V and 2 bases from J, the gap between germline ends came to 13 bases. CDR1 is KGHSH and CDR2 is LQKENI in the germline V gene. CDR3 length: 15 amino acids. The CDR3 spells CASSPKDRQQETQYF. DNA of the CDR3: TGTGCCAGCTCACCTAAGGACAGACAGCAAGAGACCCAGTACTTC.

This chain links TRBV4-1 with TRBJ2-1; TRBD2 agrees at 14 bases. V gave up 4 bases and J gave up 8 bases; unmatched junction bases: 13. Germline CDR1 MGHRA, CDR2 YSYEKL. The CDR3 totals 18 residues. CDR3 bases: TGCGCCAGCAGCCCGGGACTAGCGGGAGATGGGGTTCGGTATGAGCAGTTCTTC. This translates into CASSPGLAGDGVRYEQFF.

This chain links TRBV28 with TRBJ1-5, with D hard to call. The germline gives CDR1 MDHEN, CDR2 SYDVKM. This CDR3 has 11 residues. Trimming stripped 5 bases from V and 4 bases from J, with 3 bases between. CDR3 bases: TGTGCCAGCAGTGAAAATCAGCCCCAGCATTTT. This codes for CASSENQPQHF.

This sequence joins TRBV30 and TRBJ1-1; D ambiguous. The germline CDR1 and CDR2 sequences are GTSNPN and SVGIG (reference sequence). The CDR3 runs to 13 residues. The V gene lost 0 bases and the J gene lost 5 bases, with 10 bases spanning the gap. CDR3 nucleotides: TGTGCCTGGAGTGTAGGGCGGAAGACTGAAGCTTTCTTT. Protein: CAWSVGRKTEAFF.

In this sample, this clone turned up a few times. The chain joins TRBV2 to TRBJ2-7; 8 bases are a match to TRBD2. Germline CDR1 and CDR2: SNHLY and FYNNEI. The CDR3 is 14 residues long. V lost 1 base and J lost 6; bases outside the gene matches: 5. The CDR3 DNA is TGTGCCAGCAGTGAAGAGCGGGGGAACCTCGAGCAGTACTTC. Translating gives CASSEERGNLEQYF.

The rearrangement links TRBV18 to TRBJ1-5, with 9 bases fitting TRBD1. V shed 3 bases, J shed 5 bases, and the junction held 8 bases outside the gene matches. Germline lookup yields CDR1 KGHSH and CDR2 LQKENI. There are 16 residues in the CDR3. The CDR3 DNA sequence: TGTGCCAGCTCACCGACCTCGGGACAGGGTTATCAGCCCCAGCATTTT. This codes for CASSPTSGQGYQPQHF. Full variable domain (outside the CDR3, taken from reference TRBV18 and TRBJ1-5): NAGVMQNPRHLVRRRGQEARLRCSPMKGHSHVYWYRQLPEEGLKFMVYLQKENIIDESGMPKERFSAEFPKEGPSILRIQQVVRGDSAAYFCASSPTSGQGYQPQHFGDGTRLSIL.

This clone came up many times. The sample carries other DNA sequences with the same CDR3. CDR3 loop: CASSLEGEQFF. CDR3 DNA: TGTGCCAGCAGCTTAGAAGGGGAGCAGTTCTTC. The V call is TRBV7-3, the J call TRBJ2-1; D is unresolved. Germline lookup yields CDR1 SGHTA and CDR2 FQGTGA. V dropped 2 bases and J dropped 10 bases, with 6 bases sitting between them. The CDR3 extends over 11 amino acids.

This chain joins TRBV2 and TRBJ2-4, with D unresolved. V was trimmed by 6 bases and J by 0 bases, leaving 15 bases between them. The germline V gene encodes CDR1 SNHLY and CDR2 FYNNEI. The CDR3 extends over 16 amino acids. The CDR3 loop reads CASSARLALAKNIQYF. The CDR3 nucleotides are TGTGCCAGCAGCGCCAGACTCGCCCTAGCCAAAAACATTCAGTACTTC.

In its sample, this clone was seen a few times. The sample carries other DNA sequences with the same CDR3. This chain links TRBV28 with TRBJ1-1; D unresolved. The CDR3 has 12 amino acids. Germline values: CDR1 MDHEN, CDR2 SYDVKM. V lost 6 bases and J 4 bases, leaving 9 bases between the germline ends. CDR3 protein: CASSPTGTEAFF. The CDR3 nucleotides are TGTGCCAGCAGCCCGACGGGCACTGAAGCTTTCTTT.

V usage is TRBV28 and J usage is TRBJ2-5; tentative D call: TRBD2 (5 bases). Germline V gene lookup returns CDR1 MDHEN and CDR2 SYDVKM. The germline V and J ends were trimmed by 6 bases and 5 bases, with 10 bases remaining between them. The CDR3 is 12 residues long. The CDR3 coding sequence is TGTGCCAGCAGGGCCACTAGGGAGACCCAGTACTTC. This translates into CASRATRETQYF. Drawing the rest from reference TRBV28 and TRBJ2-5, the complete variable domain is DVKVTQSSRYLVKRTGEKVFLECVQDMDHENMFWYRQDPGLGLRLIYFSYDVKMKEKGDIPEGYSVSREKKERFSLILESASTNQTSMYLCASRATRETQYFGPGTRLLVL.